The T cell receptor beta chain under discussion was sequenced for a study of blood T cell repertoires in COVID-19. Study-level background: The samples span acute and convalescent COVID-19 from the United States, Italy and Spain.

Under the authors' procedure: Researchers report that nucleated cell counts were estimated from reference gene primer amplification. The data were produced by immunoSEQ multiplex PCR, yet TCRdb's version contains in-frame clones alone and is incomplete. V, J and clone size are taken as reported in that table, and D and trimming were inferred from the DNA itself. Seen here are about 330,000 clones, around 87% observed once, and the top ten hold about 5.2%. Assignments of participants to cohorts depended upon their own reported clinical history. Donors of Cohort 3 who recovered were those that had two negative PCRs, clearance, or symptom resolution. The V and J ends lost 0 bases and 0 bases, in that order; junction bases with no gene match: 6. This CDR3 spans 17 amino acids. Germline assignment: CDR1 SGHRS and CDR2 YFSETQ.

The receptor comes from a woman younger than 45 who had recovered from COVID-19. Material for sequencing was PBMCs or T cells enriched from blood (not recorded which). The chain has TRBV5-1 and TRBJ1-5, with TRBD1 identical over 7 bases. CDR3: CASSLAPGQSSNQPQHF. As DNA, the CDR3 is TGCGCCAGCAGCTTGGCCCCGGGACAGAGTAGCAATCAGCCCCAGCATTTT. The full variable domain, rest sourced from reference TRBV5-1 and TRBJ1-5, is KAGVTQTPRYLIKTRGQQVTLSCSPISGHRSVSWYQQTPGQGLQFLFEYFSETQRNKGNFPGRFSGRQFSNSRSEMNVSTLELGDSALYLCASSLAPGQSSNQPQHFGDGTRLSIL.